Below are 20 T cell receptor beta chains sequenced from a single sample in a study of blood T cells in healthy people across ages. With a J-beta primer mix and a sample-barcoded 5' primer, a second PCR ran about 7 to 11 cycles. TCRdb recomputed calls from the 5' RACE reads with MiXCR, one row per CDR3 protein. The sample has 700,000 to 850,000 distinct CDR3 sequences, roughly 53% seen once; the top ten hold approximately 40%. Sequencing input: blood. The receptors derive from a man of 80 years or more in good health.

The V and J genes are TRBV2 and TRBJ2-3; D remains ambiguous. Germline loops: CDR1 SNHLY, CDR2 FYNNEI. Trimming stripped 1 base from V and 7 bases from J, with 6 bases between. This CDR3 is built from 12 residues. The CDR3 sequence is CASSEVVYTQYF. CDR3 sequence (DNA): TGTGCCAGCAGTGAAGTCGTGTATACGCAGTATTTT.

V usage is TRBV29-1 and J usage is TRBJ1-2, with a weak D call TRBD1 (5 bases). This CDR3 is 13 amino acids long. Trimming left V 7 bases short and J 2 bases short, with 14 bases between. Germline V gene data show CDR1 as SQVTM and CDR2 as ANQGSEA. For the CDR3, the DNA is TGCAGCGGGGGACTCCTAGGGAACTATGGCTACACCTTC. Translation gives CSGGLLGNYGYTF.

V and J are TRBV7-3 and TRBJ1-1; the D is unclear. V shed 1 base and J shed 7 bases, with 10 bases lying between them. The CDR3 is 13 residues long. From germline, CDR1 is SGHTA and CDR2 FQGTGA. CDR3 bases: TGTGCCAGCAGCTTAAAGCGGGCAGGTGAAGCTTTCTTT. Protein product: CASSLKRAGEAFF.

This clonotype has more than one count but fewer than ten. The chain's CDR3 is CSVEEIAGGPLTKNIQYF. CDR3 DNA: TGCAGCGTTGAGGAAATAGCGGGAGGGCCGTTAACCAAAAACATTCAGTACTTC. This rearrangement joins TRBV29-1 to TRBJ2-4; TRBD2 matches at 11 bases. Trimming cost V 3 bases and J 2 bases; bases outside gene matches: 12. The CDR3 sequence is 18 residues long. The V gene's germline CDR1 is SQVTM and CDR2 ANQGSEA.

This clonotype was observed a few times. The CDR3 loop is CASGPGANSGANVLTF. The CDR3 bases are TGTGCCAGCGGGCCAGGGGCCAACTCTGGGGCCAACGTCCTGACTTTC. The chain joins TRBV9 to TRBJ2-6; perhaps TRBD1 as D (6 bases). In germline, CDR1 is SGDLS, CDR2 YYNGEE. V lost 7 bases and J lost 0, with 14 bases in between. The CDR3 consists of 16 residues.

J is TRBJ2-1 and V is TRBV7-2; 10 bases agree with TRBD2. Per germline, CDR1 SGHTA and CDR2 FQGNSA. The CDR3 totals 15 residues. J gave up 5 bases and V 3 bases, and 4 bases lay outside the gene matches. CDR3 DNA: TGTGCCAGCAGCTTGGCTAGCGGGAGCCACAATGAGCAGTTCTTC. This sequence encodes CASSLASGSHNEQFF.

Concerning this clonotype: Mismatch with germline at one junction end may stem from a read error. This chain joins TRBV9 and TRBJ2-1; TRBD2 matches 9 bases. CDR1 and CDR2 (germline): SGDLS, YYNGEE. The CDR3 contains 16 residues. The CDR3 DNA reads TGTGCCAGCAGCGTGGAGCGGGAGGACTCCTACAATGAACAGTTCTTC. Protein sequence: CASSVEREDSYNEQFF.

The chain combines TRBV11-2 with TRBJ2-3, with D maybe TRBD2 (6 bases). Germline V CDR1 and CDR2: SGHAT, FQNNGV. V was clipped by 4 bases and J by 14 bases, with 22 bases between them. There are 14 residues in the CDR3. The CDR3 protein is CASSSIGGSRYVYF. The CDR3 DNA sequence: TGTGCCAGCAGCTCGATCGGGGGATCCAGATACGTGTATTTT.

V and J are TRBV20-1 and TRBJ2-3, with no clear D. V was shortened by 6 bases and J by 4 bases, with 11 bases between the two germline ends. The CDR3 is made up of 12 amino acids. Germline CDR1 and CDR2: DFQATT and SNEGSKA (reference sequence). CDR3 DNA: TGCAGTGCACCCGACAACGCAGATACGCAGTATTTT. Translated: CSAPDNADTQYF.

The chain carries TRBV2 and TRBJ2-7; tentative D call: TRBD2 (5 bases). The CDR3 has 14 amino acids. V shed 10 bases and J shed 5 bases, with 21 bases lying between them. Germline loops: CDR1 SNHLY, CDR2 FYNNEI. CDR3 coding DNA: TGTGCCACCAGACCCCAGTGGGAGTTAGACGAGCAGTACTTC. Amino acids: CATRPQWELDEQYF. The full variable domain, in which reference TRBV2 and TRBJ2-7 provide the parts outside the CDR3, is EPEVTQTPSHQVTQMGQEVILRCVPISNHLYFYWYRQILGQKVEFLVSFYNNEISEKSEIFDDQFSVERPDGSNFTLKIRSTKLEDSAMYFCATRPQWELDEQYFGPGTRLTVT.

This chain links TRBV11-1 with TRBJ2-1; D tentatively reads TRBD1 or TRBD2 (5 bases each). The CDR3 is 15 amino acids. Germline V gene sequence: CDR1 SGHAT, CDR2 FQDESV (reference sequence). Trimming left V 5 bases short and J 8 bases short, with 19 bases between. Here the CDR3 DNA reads TGTGCCAGCAGCCCCTACGGAGAGGGGAACGATGAGCAGTTCTTC. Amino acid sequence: CASSPYGEGNDEQFF.

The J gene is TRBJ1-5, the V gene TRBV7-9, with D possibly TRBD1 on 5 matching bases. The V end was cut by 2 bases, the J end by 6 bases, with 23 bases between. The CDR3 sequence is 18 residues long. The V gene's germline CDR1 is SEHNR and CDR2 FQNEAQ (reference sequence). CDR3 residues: CASSLFEFTGLSLQPQHF. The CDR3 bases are TGTGCCAGCAGCTTATTTGAGTTTACGGGACTCTCACTTCAGCCCCAGCATTTT. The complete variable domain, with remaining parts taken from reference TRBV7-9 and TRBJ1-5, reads DTGVSQNPRHKITKRGQNVTFRCDPISEHNRLYWYRQTLGQGPEFLTYFQNEAQLEKSRLLSDRFSAERPKGSFSTLEIQRTEQGDSAMYLCASSLFEFTGLSLQPQHFGDGTRLSIL.

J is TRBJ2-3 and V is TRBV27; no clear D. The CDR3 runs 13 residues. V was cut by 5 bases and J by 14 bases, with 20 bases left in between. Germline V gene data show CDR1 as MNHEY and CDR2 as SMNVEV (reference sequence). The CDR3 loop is CASSRAIHRYAYF. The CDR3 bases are TGTGCCAGCAGTCGGGCTATTCACAGATACGCGTATTTT.

This chain's CDR3 is CASSFGTSGSKETQYF. The CDR3 region has the DNA TGTGCCAGCAGCTTCGGGACTAGCGGGAGTAAAGAGACCCAGTACTTC. The chain recombines TRBV14 with TRBJ2-5; TRBD2 matches 14 bases. CDR3 length: 16 residues. The germline V gene encodes CDR1 SGHDN and CDR2 FVKESK. The V gene end was trimmed by 5 bases and the J gene end by 3 bases; junction bases not matched to a gene: 5.

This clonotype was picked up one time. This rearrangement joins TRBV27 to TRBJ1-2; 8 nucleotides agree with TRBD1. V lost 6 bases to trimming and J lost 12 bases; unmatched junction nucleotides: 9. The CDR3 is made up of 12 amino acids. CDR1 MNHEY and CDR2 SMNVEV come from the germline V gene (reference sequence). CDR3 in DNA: TGTGCCAGCAGGCCAGGGGGCGGCGGCAACACCTTC. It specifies CASRPGGGGNTF.

CDR3 amino acids: CSARDPISGTYYEQYF. CDR3 sequence (DNA): TGCAGTGCTAGAGACCCGATTAGCGGTACCTACTACGAGCAGTACTTC. The V and J genes are TRBV20-1 and TRBJ2-7, with D possibly being TRBD2 (6 bases). Trimming shortened V by 0 bases and J by 3 bases, and 18 bases separated the two germline ends. The CDR3 has 16 residues. Germline loops: CDR1 DFQATT, CDR2 SNEGSKA (reference sequence).

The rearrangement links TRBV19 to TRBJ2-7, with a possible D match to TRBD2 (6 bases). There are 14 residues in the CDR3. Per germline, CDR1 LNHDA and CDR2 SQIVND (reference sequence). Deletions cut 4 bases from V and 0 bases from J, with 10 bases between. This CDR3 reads CASSKAGRSYEQYF. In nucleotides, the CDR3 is TGTGCCAGTAGTAAGGCGGGGCGCTCCTACGAGCAGTACTTC. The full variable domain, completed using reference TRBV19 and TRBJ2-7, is DGGITQSPKYLFRKEGQNVTLSCEQNLNHDAMYWYRQDPGQGLRLIYYSQIVNDFQKGDIAEGYSVSREKKESFPLTVTSAQKNPTAFYLCASSKAGRSYEQYFGPGTRLTVT.

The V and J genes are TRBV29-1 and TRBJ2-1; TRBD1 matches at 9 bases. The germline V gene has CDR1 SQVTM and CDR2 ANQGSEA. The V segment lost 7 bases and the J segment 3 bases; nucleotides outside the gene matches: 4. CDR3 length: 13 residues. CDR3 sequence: CSARTGVYNEQFF. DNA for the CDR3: TGCAGCGCCAGGACAGGGGTCTACAATGAGCAGTTCTTC.

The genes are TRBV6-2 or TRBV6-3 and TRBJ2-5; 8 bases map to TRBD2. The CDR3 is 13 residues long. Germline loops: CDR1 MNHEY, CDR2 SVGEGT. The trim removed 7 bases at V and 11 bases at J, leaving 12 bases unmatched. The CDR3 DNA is TGTGCCAGCACCCCGGGAGGGCCACGGGAGCAGTACTTC. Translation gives CASTPGGPREQYF.

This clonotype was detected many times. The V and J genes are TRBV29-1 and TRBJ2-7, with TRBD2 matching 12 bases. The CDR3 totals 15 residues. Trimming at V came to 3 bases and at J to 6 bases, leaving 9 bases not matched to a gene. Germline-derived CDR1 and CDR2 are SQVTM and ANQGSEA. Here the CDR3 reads CSVEPSGRAQGEQYF. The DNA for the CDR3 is TGCAGCGTTGAGCCTAGCGGGAGGGCCCAAGGCGAGCAGTACTTC.